Listed below are T cell receptor beta chains from one sample, sequenced in a study of T cells in Graves' hyperthyroidism and ophthalmopathy. One entry per CDR3 protein, called by TCRdb with MiXCR from the multiplex PCR reads. Of about 510,000 distinct CDR3 sequences in the sample, 14% were seen once. The specimen was blood. These receptors all stem from a woman in her forties with Graves' hyperthyroidism. The CDR3 runs from the conserved cysteine through the conserved F or W. The order of the fields is clone size, CDR3 length, J gene, V gene, D gene, CDR3 DNA, CDR3 protein. A D gene is named only where the DNA matches it firmly. Only part of the rows carry a size: once, few, many, or a class if the clone is expanded.

clone_size: many
cdr3_length: 16
j_call: TRBJ1-6
v_call: TRBV7-8
d_call: NA
cdr3_nt: TGTGCCAGCAGCGTCGAGGGCGGCCCATCGGGTTCACCCCTCCACTTT
cdr3_aa: CASSVEGGPSGSPLHF

clone_size: few
cdr3_length: 16
j_call: TRBJ2-3
v_call: TRBV3-1
d_call: NA
cdr3_nt: TGTGCCAGCAGCCAAGATCCGGACCGCGCTGCAGATACGCAGTATTTT
cdr3_aa: CASSQDPDRAADTQYF

clone_size: few
cdr3_length: 12
j_call: TRBJ1-2
v_call: TRBV29-1
d_call: TRBD1
cdr3_nt: TGCAGCGTTAAAGGGACAGACTATGGCTACACCTTC
cdr3_aa: CSVKGTDYGYTF

clone_size: NA
cdr3_length: 16
j_call: TRBJ1-1
v_call: TRBV6-2/TRBV6-3
d_call: TRBD1
cdr3_nt: TGTGCCAGCAGATCCCGGACAGGGGGAATGTACACTGAAGCTTTCTTT
cdr3_aa: CASRSRTGGMYTEAFF

clone_size: few
cdr3_length: 15
j_call: TRBJ2-7
v_call: TRBV4-2
d_call: NA
cdr3_nt: TGTGCCAGCAGCCAAGGAGGACCGAGCTCCCACGAGCAGTACTTC
cdr3_aa: CASSQGGPSSHEQYF

clone_size: NA
cdr3_length: 16
j_call: TRBJ2-1
v_call: TRBV29-1
d_call: TRBD2
cdr3_nt: TGCAGCGTTGAAGCTGAAGCGGGAGGGCCGAACAATGAGCAGTTCTTC
cdr3_aa: CSVEAEAGGPNNEQFF

clone_size: few
cdr3_length: 14
j_call: TRBJ2-1
v_call: TRBV5-8
d_call: NA
cdr3_nt: TGTGCCAGCAGCTTGGGACAGGTCGCGAGTGAGCAGTTCTTC
cdr3_aa: CASSLGQVASEQFF

clone_size: few
cdr3_length: 15
j_call: TRBJ2-5
v_call: TRBV7-2
d_call: TRBD1
cdr3_nt: TGTGCCAGCAGCCCCGGACAGGGGGTTCTGAAGACCCAGTACTTC
cdr3_aa: CASSPGQGVLKTQYF

clone_size: many
cdr3_length: 12
j_call: TRBJ2-2
v_call: TRBV20-1
d_call: NA
cdr3_nt: TGCAGTGCTAGAGATGACACCGGGGAGCTGTTTTTT
cdr3_aa: CSARDDTGELFF

clone_size: many
cdr3_length: 16
j_call: TRBJ2-3
v_call: TRBV5-1
d_call: TRBD2
cdr3_nt: TGCGCCAGCAGCTTGGATGTAGCGGGAGGATCTGATACGCAGTATTTT
cdr3_aa: CASSLDVAGGSDTQYF

clone_size: NA
cdr3_length: 13
j_call: TRBJ2-7
v_call: TRBV28
d_call: NA
cdr3_nt: TGTGCCAGCAGAGGCGGAGGGGCCTACGAGCAGTACTTC
cdr3_aa: CASRGGGAYEQYF

clone_size: few
cdr3_length: 14
j_call: TRBJ2-5
v_call: TRBV4-1
d_call: NA
cdr3_nt: TGCGCCAGCAGCCAACCGACAGATCAAGAGACCCAGTACTTC
cdr3_aa: CASSQPTDQETQYF

clone_size: few
cdr3_length: 18
j_call: TRBJ2-1
v_call: TRBV14
d_call: TRBD2
cdr3_nt: TGTGCCAGCAGCCAAAAAACCGGACTAGCGGCCTCCTACAATGAGCAGTTCTTC
cdr3_aa: CASSQKTGLAASYNEQFF

clone_size: NA
cdr3_length: 14
j_call: TRBJ2-1
v_call: TRBV19
d_call: TRBD2
cdr3_nt: TGTGCCAGTAGTATACTCGCGGGAGACAATGAGCAGTTCTTC
cdr3_aa: CASSILAGDNEQFF

clone_size: NA
cdr3_length: 16
j_call: TRBJ2-1
v_call: TRBV15
d_call: TRBD2
cdr3_nt: TGTGCCACCAGCAGGGTAGCGGGAGGGAATGGAAATGAGCAGTTCTTC
cdr3_aa: CATSRVAGGNGNEQFF

clone_size: many
cdr3_length: 18
j_call: TRBJ2-1
v_call: TRBV6-1
d_call: TRBD2
cdr3_nt: TGTGCCAGCAGACCAAGTGGGACTAGCGGGGTTTCCTACAATGAGCAGTTCTTC
cdr3_aa: CASRPSGTSGVSYNEQFF

clone_size: many
cdr3_length: 14
j_call: TRBJ1-2
v_call: TRBV30
d_call: TRBD1
cdr3_nt: TGTGCCGGGAAGTCCCAGGACAGGGATTATGGCTACACCTTC
cdr3_aa: CAGKSQDRDYGYTF

clone_size: NA
cdr3_length: 16
j_call: TRBJ2-3
v_call: TRBV5-1
d_call: TRBD2
cdr3_nt: TGCGCCAGCAGCCCCTCAATAGCGGGAAGCACAGGTACGCAGTATTTT
cdr3_aa: CASSPSIAGSTGTQYF

clone_size: many
cdr3_length: 13
j_call: TRBJ2-5
v_call: TRBV20-1
d_call: NA
cdr3_nt: TGCAGTGCTAGAGATTCCAGTAGTTTGTCCCAGTACTTC
cdr3_aa: CSARDSSSLSQYF

clone_size: NA
cdr3_length: 12
j_call: TRBJ1-2
v_call: TRBV20-1
d_call: NA
cdr3_nt: TGCAGTGCTAAAGGGGGACCCGATGGCTACACCTTC
cdr3_aa: CSAKGGPDGYTF